These 4 T cell receptor beta chains were sequenced from one sample in a study of early T cells in non-severe SARS-CoV-2 infection. TCRdb reprocessed the 5' RACE reads with MiXCR, giving one entry per CDR3 protein. In the table there are 50,000 to 65,000 distinct CDR3 sequences, around 11% of which are singletons. The sequences come from whole blood, collected at baseline. The receptors here all came from an adult who was a healthcare worker with PCR-confirmed SARS-CoV-2 infection or an uninfected control (not recorded which).

This chain links TRBV5-6 with TRBJ1-2, with D perhaps matching TRBD1 (5 bases). This CDR3 is built from 13 residues. Germline CDR1 and CDR2: SGHDT and YYEEEE. V was shortened by 4 bases and J by 9 bases, with 16 bases between the two germline ends. Here the CDR3 DNA reads TGTGCCAGCAGCCCCGCAGGGATCCAGAGCTACACCTTC. Its protein is CASSPAGIQSYTF. Full variable domain (missing parts from reference TRBV5-6 and TRBJ1-2): DAGVTQSPTHLIKTRGQQVTLRCSPKSGHDTVSWYQQALGQGPQFIFQYYEEEERQRGNFPDRFSGHQFPNYSSELNVNALLLGDSALYLCASSPAGIQSYTFGSGTRLTVV.

This chain joins TRBV3-1 and TRBJ2-7; D gene unclear. The CDR3 runs to 14 residues. Germline CDR1 and CDR2: LGHDT and YNNKEL (reference sequence). V dropped 4 bases and J dropped 2 bases, with 12 bases sitting between them. The CDR3 region is CASSPTAFAYEQYF. CDR3 DNA sequence: TGTGCCAGCAGCCCAACTGCTTTCGCCTACGAGCAGTACTTC.

This clonotype has at least ten counts. The chain links TRBV20-1 to TRBJ2-1, with D perhaps matching TRBD1 or TRBD2 (5 bases each). The CDR3 consists of 13 residues. Germline lookup yields CDR1 DFQATT and CDR2 SNEGSKA (reference sequence). The ends were cut back, 0 bases at V and 10 bases at J, with 13 bases in the middle. CDR3 nucleotides: TGCAGTGCTAGAGATGGGGGAACCTCCGAGCAGTTCTTC. It yields the protein CSARDGGTSEQFF.

The V gene is TRBV5-1, the J gene TRBJ2-3; D call uncertain. V dropped 0 bases and J dropped 7 bases, with 6 bases sitting between them. The CDR3 runs 12 residues. Per the germline V gene, CDR1 is SGHRS and CDR2 is YFSETQ. CDR3 sequence: CASSLEVHTQYF. The CDR3, as DNA: TGCGCCAGCAGCTTGGAGGTGCATACGCAGTATTTT.